This T cell receptor beta chain was captured in a study of T cell responses to AZD1222 COVID-19 vaccine. Note on this clone: The antigen is not known.

Germline values: CDR1 KGHDR, CDR2 SFDVKD. CDR3 length: 16 amino acids. With 7 bases removed from V and 0 bases from J, the gap between germline ends came to 15 bases. Method: immunoSEQ multiplex PCR; TCRdb's copy keeps in-frame clones and lacks some. Of roughly 170,000 clones in the sample, 91% were seen once. Study-level results: At baseline, seropositivity was found in only a handful of AZD1222 recipients. Sampling captured repertoires only after the peak T cell response. Females made up more of the donors, who were largely white British, and clonal diversity may have come out too low. Rises in breadth and depth of Spike-specific TCRs came after two AZD1222 doses.

The input for sequencing was peripheral blood, taken on day 0 of AZD1222 vaccination. The clonotype comes from an adult in good health. The V and J genes are TRBV24-1 and TRBJ2-1; no definite D call. The CDR3 loop reads CATSKTALSSYNEQFF. In nucleotides, the CDR3 is TGTGCCACCAGCAAAACAGCCCTTAGCTCCTACAATGAGCAGTTCTTC.